This T cell receptor beta chain was observed in a study of T cells in Graves' hyperthyroidism and ophthalmopathy. The investigators amplified TCR beta CDR3 regions from RNA transcripts. Primed by the HTBI set, a first-round RT-PCR was run on the TCR CDR3. One entry per CDR3 protein results from TCRdb running MiXCR on the multiplex PCR reads. The profile shows approximately 600,000 distinct CDR3 sequences, roughly 15% of them singletons. Germline V gives CDR1 SGHDT, CDR2 YYEEEE. This CDR3 has 16 residues. Deletions cut 2 bases from V and 3 bases from J, with 15 bases between. V gene TRBV5-6 combines with J gene TRBJ1-5; D remains ambiguous. Material for sequencing was blood. This clonotype was sampled from a woman aged 40 to 50 with Graves' ophthalmopathy. The CDR3 loop reads CASSLAGAADNQPQHF. The CDR3 DNA follows: TGTGCCAGCAGCTTAGCAGGCGCAGCGGACAATCAGCCCCAGCATTTT. Based on the CDR3 plus reference TRBV5-6 and TRBJ1-5, the full variable domain is DAGVTQSPTHLIKTRGQQVTLRCSPKSGHDTVSWYQQALGQGPQFIFQYYEEEERQRGNFPDRFSGHQFPNYSSELNVNALLLGDSALYLCASSLAGAADNQPQHFGDGTRLSIL.